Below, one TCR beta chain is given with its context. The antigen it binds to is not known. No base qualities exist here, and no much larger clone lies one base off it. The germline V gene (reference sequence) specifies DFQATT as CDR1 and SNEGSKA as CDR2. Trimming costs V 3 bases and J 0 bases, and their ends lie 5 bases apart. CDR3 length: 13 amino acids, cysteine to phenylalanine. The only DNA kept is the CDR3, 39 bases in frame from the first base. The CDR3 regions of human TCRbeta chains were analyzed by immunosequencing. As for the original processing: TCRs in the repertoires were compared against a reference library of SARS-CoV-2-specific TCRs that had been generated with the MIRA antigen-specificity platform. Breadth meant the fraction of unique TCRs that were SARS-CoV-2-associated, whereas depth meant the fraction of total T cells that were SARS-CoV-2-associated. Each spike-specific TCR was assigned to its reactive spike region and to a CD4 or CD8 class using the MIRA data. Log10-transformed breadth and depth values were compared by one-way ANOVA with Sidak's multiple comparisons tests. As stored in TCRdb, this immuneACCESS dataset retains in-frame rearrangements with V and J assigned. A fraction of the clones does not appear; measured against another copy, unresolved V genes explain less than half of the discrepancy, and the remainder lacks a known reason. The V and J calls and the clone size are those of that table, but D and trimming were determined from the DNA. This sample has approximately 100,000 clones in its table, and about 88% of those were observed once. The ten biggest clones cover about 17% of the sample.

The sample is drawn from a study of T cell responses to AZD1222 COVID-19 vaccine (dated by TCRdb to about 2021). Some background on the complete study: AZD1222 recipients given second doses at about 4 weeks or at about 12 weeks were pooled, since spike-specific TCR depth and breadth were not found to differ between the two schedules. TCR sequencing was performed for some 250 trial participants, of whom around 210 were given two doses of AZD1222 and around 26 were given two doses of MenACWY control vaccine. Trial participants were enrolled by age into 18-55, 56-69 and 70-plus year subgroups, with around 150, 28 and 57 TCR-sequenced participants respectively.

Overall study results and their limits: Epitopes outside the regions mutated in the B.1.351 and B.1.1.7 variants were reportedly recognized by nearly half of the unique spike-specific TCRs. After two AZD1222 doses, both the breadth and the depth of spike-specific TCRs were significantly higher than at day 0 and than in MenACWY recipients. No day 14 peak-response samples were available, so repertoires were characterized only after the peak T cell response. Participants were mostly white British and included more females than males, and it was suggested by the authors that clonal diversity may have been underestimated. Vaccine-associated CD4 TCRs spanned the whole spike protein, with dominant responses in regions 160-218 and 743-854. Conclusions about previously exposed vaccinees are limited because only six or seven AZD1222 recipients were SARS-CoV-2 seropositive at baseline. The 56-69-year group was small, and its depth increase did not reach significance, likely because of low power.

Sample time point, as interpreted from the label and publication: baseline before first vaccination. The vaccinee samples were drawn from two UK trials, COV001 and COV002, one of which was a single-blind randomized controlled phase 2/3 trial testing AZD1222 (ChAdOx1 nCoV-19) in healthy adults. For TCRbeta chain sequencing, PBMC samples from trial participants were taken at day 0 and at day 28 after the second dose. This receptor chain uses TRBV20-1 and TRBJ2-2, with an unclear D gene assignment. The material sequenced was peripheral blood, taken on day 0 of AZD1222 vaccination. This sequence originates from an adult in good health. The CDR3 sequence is CSASNPNTGELFF. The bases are TGCAGTGCTAGTAACCCGAACACCGGGGAGCTGTTTTTT.